These T cell receptor beta chains were read from a single sample in a study of CD8 T cells in ankylosing spondylitis. TCRdb recomputed calls from the 5' RACE reads with MiXCR, one row per CDR3 protein. The sample holds 350,000 to 450,000 distinct CDR3 sequences; roughly 26% are singletons and the top ten take over 0.8%. Sequencing was carried out using blood, either unsorted or a sorted T cell fraction (not recorded which). Receptors originate from a male donor with ankylosing spondylitis. CDR3s include the opening cysteine and the closing phenylalanine or tryptophan. Fields, in order: V gene, D gene, J gene, clone size, CDR3 DNA, CDR3 protein. D genes are given only for firm matches. Expanded clones are given a class, and other clones once, few, many or no size at all.

V gene: TRBV7-2; D gene: .; J gene: TRBJ2-1; clone size: many; CDR3 DNA: TGTGCCAGCAGCTTGCTCCCGCTAGGGGCCTACAATGAGCAGTTCTTC; CDR3 protein: CASSLLPLGAYNEQFF
V gene: TRBV12-3/TRBV12-4; D gene: .; J gene: TRBJ1-5; clone size: many; CDR3 DNA: TGTGCCAGCAGCCGACGCGATCAGCCCCAGCATTTT; CDR3 protein: CASSRRDQPQHF
V gene: TRBV12-3/TRBV12-4; D gene: .; J gene: TRBJ2-4; clone size: .; CDR3 DNA: TGTGCCAGCAGTTTAGCGGGCCCCCGGGGGAACATTCAGTACTTC; CDR3 protein: CASSLAGPRGNIQYF
V gene: TRBV21-1; D gene: .; J gene: TRBJ2-5; clone size: .; CDR3 DNA: TGTGCCAGCAGCAATTGTCAGGTGGACAGGATGTCGGAGACCCAGTACTTC; CDR3 protein: CASSNCQVDRMSETQYF
V gene: TRBV3-1; D gene: .; J gene: TRBJ1-6; clone size: many; CDR3 DNA: TGTGCCAGCAGCCAAGGTGGAGGGAGCAATTCACCCCTCCACTTT; CDR3 protein: CASSQGGGSNSPLHF
V gene: TRBV5-1; D gene: .; J gene: TRBJ2-3; clone size: .; CDR3 DNA: TGCGCCAGCAGCTTGAGGTTAGGCACAGATACGCAGTATTTT; CDR3 protein: CASSLRLGTDTQYF
V gene: TRBV24-1; D gene: TRBD1; J gene: TRBJ2-3; clone size: .; CDR3 DNA: TGTGCCACCAGTGGGAGGACAGGCTACACAGATACGCAGTATTTT; CDR3 protein: CATSGRTGYTDTQYF
V gene: TRBV5-6; D gene: .; J gene: TRBJ1-1; clone size: .; CDR3 DNA: TGTGCCAGCAGCCTCCCTCCGATGAACACTGAAGCTTTCTTT; CDR3 protein: CASSLPPMNTEAFF
V gene: TRBV29-1; D gene: TRBD2; J gene: TRBJ2-6; clone size: .; CDR3 DNA: TGCAGCGCAAAGACTAGCGGGATACCTGGGGCCAACGTCCTGACTTTC; CDR3 protein: CSAKTSGIPGANVLTF
V gene: TRBV5-1; D gene: .; J gene: TRBJ1-4; clone size: .; CDR3 DNA: TGCGCCAGCAGCTTCGTAACAGGGAAGGAAAAACTGTTTTTT; CDR3 protein: CASSFVTGKEKLFF
V gene: TRBV18; D gene: .; J gene: TRBJ1-2; clone size: .; CDR3 DNA: TGTGCCAGCTCACCACCCTCAGCCAGGGCGAGCGAGATGGGCTACACCTTC; CDR3 protein: CASSPPSARASEMGYTF
V gene: TRBV20-1; D gene: .; J gene: TRBJ1-2; clone size: .; CDR3 DNA: TGCAGTGCGTACAGGGTAGACTATGGCTACACCTTC; CDR3 protein: CSAYRVDYGYTF
V gene: TRBV11-2; D gene: TRBD1; J gene: TRBJ1-1; clone size: .; CDR3 DNA: TGTGCCAGCAGCTCCCCCAAGACAGGGTACACTGAAGCTTTCTTT; CDR3 protein: CASSSPKTGYTEAFF
V gene: TRBV12-3/TRBV12-4; D gene: .; J gene: TRBJ1-3; clone size: .; CDR3 DNA: TGTGCCAGCAGTTTACAGGGGACGAGCTCTGGAAACACCATATATTTT; CDR3 protein: CASSLQGTSSGNTIYF
V gene: TRBV6-1; D gene: .; J gene: TRBJ2-1; clone size: .; CDR3 DNA: TGTGCCAGCTTTTGGGACCGTTACAATGAGCAGTTCTTC; CDR3 protein: CASFWDRYNEQFF
V gene: TRBV25-1; D gene: TRBD2; J gene: TRBJ2-3; clone size: many; CDR3 DNA: TGTGCCAGCAGTGAATTAGTTGGTAGCGGGAGCGATACGCAGTATTTT; CDR3 protein: CASSELVGSGSDTQYF
V gene: TRBV20-1; D gene: .; J gene: TRBJ2-4; clone size: few; CDR3 DNA: TGCAGTGCTAGAACTGTAGCCAAAAACATTCAGTACTTC; CDR3 protein: CSARTVAKNIQYF
V gene: TRBV11-3; D gene: .; J gene: TRBJ2-1; clone size: .; CDR3 DNA: TGTGCCAGCAGGGGTCTGGGTGAGCAGTTCTTC; CDR3 protein: CASRGLGEQFF
V gene: TRBV5-1; D gene: .; J gene: TRBJ2-2; clone size: few; CDR3 DNA: TGCGCCAGCAGCTTGGAGGCGGGATTGAACACCGGGGAGCTGTTTTTT; CDR3 protein: CASSLEAGLNTGELFF
V gene: TRBV14; D gene: .; J gene: TRBJ1-2; clone size: .; CDR3 DNA: TGTGCCAGCAGCCAAGTGAGCTATGGCTACACCTTC; CDR3 protein: CASSQVSYGYTF
V gene: TRBV24-1; D gene: .; J gene: TRBJ2-1; clone size: few; CDR3 DNA: TGTGCCACCAGTGCAACAAAAAATGAGCAGTTCTTC; CDR3 protein: CATSATKNEQFF
V gene: TRBV7-2; D gene: TRBD2; J gene: TRBJ2-7; clone size: few; CDR3 DNA: TGTGCCAGCAGCTTAGGCGGGAGGGTGGGAGAGCAGTACTTC; CDR3 protein: CASSLGGRVGEQYF
V gene: TRBV24-1; D gene: TRBD1; J gene: TRBJ2-3; clone size: few; CDR3 DNA: TGTGCCACCAGCGATCCGGGACAGACGACTAGCACAGATACGCAGTATTTT; CDR3 protein: CATSDPGQTTSTDTQYF
V gene: TRBV5-1; D gene: .; J gene: TRBJ1-1; clone size: few; CDR3 DNA: TGCGCCAGCAGCTTTCCGGACCGGCTCGACACTGAAGCTTTCTTT; CDR3 protein: CASSFPDRLDTEAFF
V gene: TRBV5-1; D gene: TRBD1; J gene: TRBJ2-7; clone size: .; CDR3 DNA: TGCGCCAGCAGCTTGGAGACAGGGGCCTTCTACGAGCAGTACTTC; CDR3 protein: CASSLETGAFYEQYF
V gene: TRBV5-1; D gene: .; J gene: TRBJ2-1; clone size: .; CDR3 DNA: TGCGCCAGCAGCTTGGATGGGCTGGCGGGAAACAATGAGCAGTTCTTC; CDR3 protein: CASSLDGLAGNNEQFF
V gene: TRBV20-1; D gene: TRBD2; J gene: TRBJ2-1; clone size: .; CDR3 DNA: TGCAGTGCTGGGCTTCGCGGGAGGCGCTCCTACAATGAGCAGTTCTTC; CDR3 protein: CSAGLRGRRSYNEQFF
V gene: TRBV29-1; D gene: TRBD2; J gene: TRBJ2-1; clone size: .; CDR3 DNA: TGCAGCGTTACAATACTAGCGGGAGTTGTGAATGAGCAGTTCTTC; CDR3 protein: CSVTILAGVVNEQFF
V gene: TRBV20-1; D gene: .; J gene: TRBJ2-5; clone size: few; CDR3 DNA: TGCAGTGCTAGAAGGGCCGGGGAAGAGACCCAGTACTTC; CDR3 protein: CSARRAGEETQYF
V gene: TRBV3-1; D gene: .; J gene: TRBJ2-7; clone size: few; CDR3 DNA: TGTGCCAGCAGCCAAGATATGGGGTACGAGCAGTACTTC; CDR3 protein: CASSQDMGYEQYF
V gene: TRBV12-3/TRBV12-4; D gene: TRBD2; J gene: TRBJ2-3; clone size: .; CDR3 DNA: TGTGCCAGCAGTTTATCCGTTAGCGGGATCCCGGATACGCAGTATTTT; CDR3 protein: CASSLSVSGIPDTQYF
V gene: TRBV24-1; D gene: TRBD2; J gene: TRBJ2-1; clone size: .; CDR3 DNA: TGTGCCACCAGTGATTTTCTAGCGGGAGCCGACAATGAGCAGTTCTTC; CDR3 protein: CATSDFLAGADNEQFF
V gene: TRBV20-1; D gene: .; J gene: TRBJ1-2; clone size: few; CDR3 DNA: TGCAGTGCTTTCAAGGGTCAAGACTATGGCTACACCTTC; CDR3 protein: CSAFKGQDYGYTF
V gene: TRBV2; D gene: .; J gene: TRBJ2-3; clone size: .; CDR3 DNA: TGTGCCAGCAGTGTTTCGGCGTACTCTAGCACAGATACGCAGTATTTT; CDR3 protein: CASSVSAYSSTDTQYF
V gene: TRBV7-8; D gene: .; J gene: TRBJ1-5; clone size: .; CDR3 DNA: TGTGCCAGCAGCTCGGGTAAGGGCAATCAGCCCCAGCATTTT; CDR3 protein: CASSSGKGNQPQHF
V gene: TRBV2; D gene: .; J gene: TRBJ2-3; clone size: .; CDR3 DNA: TGTGCCAGCAGTGAAATGGCAGGGGACACAGATACGCAGTATTTT; CDR3 protein: CASSEMAGDTDTQYF
V gene: TRBV19; D gene: .; J gene: TRBJ1-1; clone size: .; CDR3 DNA: TGTGCCAGTAGTAAGGGGGGCGCAACCTCCAAAGACACTGAAGCTTTCTTT; CDR3 protein: CASSKGGATSKDTEAFF
V gene: TRBV5-1; D gene: .; J gene: TRBJ1-1; clone size: .; CDR3 DNA: TGCGCCAGCAGCCAGCAAGGGGGGCGAAGCACTGAAGCTTTCTTT; CDR3 protein: CASSQQGGRSTEAFF
V gene: TRBV7-2; D gene: .; J gene: TRBJ2-1; clone size: many; CDR3 DNA: TGTGCCAGCAGCTCTAGAACTGAGCAGTTCTTC; CDR3 protein: CASSSRTEQFF
V gene: TRBV3-1; D gene: .; J gene: TRBJ1-1; clone size: .; CDR3 DNA: TGTGCCAGCAGCCATACGCTGGTTGGGAACACTGAAGCTTTCTTT; CDR3 protein: CASSHTLVGNTEAFF
V gene: TRBV10-3; D gene: .; J gene: TRBJ1-5; clone size: few; CDR3 DNA: TGTGCCATCAGTGAGCCGCATCAGCCCCAGCATTTT; CDR3 protein: CAISEPHQPQHF
V gene: TRBV20-1; D gene: .; J gene: TRBJ2-3; clone size: few; CDR3 DNA: TGCAGTGCCAGGGGACCCTTCGGCACAGATACGCAGTATTTT; CDR3 protein: CSARGPFGTDTQYF